Below, 10 T cell receptor beta chains from the same sample are listed, as sequenced in a study of blood T cell repertoires in COVID-19. Sequenced by immunoSEQ multiplex PCR; TCRdb stores in-frame clones only, minus some. The sample holds just under 350,000 clones; 75% to 90% are singletons and the top ten take 6% to 7%. Specimen: peripheral blood. The receptors originated from a woman aged 50 to 60 with COVID-19, enrolled during active disease.

CDR3 region: CASSPRDIGTYEQYF. The CDR3 nucleotides read TGTGCCAGTAGCCCCCGGGACATCGGAACCTACGAGCAGTACTTC. J is TRBJ2-7 and V is TRBV19, with a weak D call TRBD1 (6 bases). Trimming stripped 6 bases from V and 2 bases from J, with 17 bases between. Per the germline V gene, CDR1 is LNHDA and CDR2 is SQIVND (reference sequence). There are 15 residues in the CDR3.

The chain uses TRBV7-9 and TRBJ1-5; 9 nucleotides match TRBD1. Trimming cost V 4 bases and J 2 bases; bases outside gene matches: 6. The CDR3 has 16 residues. Germline values: CDR1 SEHNR, CDR2 FQNEAQ (reference sequence). The DNA for the CDR3 is TGTGCCAGCAGCTCCGGGACAGGGTGGGGCAATCAGCCCCAGCATTTT. This gives the protein CASSSGTGWGNQPQHF.

J is TRBJ1-2 and V is TRBV19; 7 bases fit TRBD1. The CDR3 has 16 amino acids. V lost 3 bases and J lost 0; bases outside the gene matches: 7. Germline CDR1 reads LNHDA; CDR2 reads SQIVND (reference sequence). CDR3 bases: TGTGCCAGTAGTATCCGGGGACAGCAGTCTAACTATGGCTACACCTTC. As protein: CASSIRGQQSNYGYTF.

The chain joins TRBV18 to TRBJ2-7; 7 bases line up with TRBD1. The CDR3 has 15 amino acids. The V segment lost 5 bases and the J segment 2 bases; nucleotides outside the gene matches: 9. Germline V gene data show CDR1 as KGHSH and CDR2 as LQKENI. This CDR3 reads CASSIRTGSTYEQYF. In DNA form, the CDR3 reads TGTGCCAGCTCAATTCGGACAGGTTCTACCTACGAGCAGTACTTC.

The gene calls are TRBV5-4 and TRBJ2-2, with 10 bases aligning to TRBD2. From germline, CDR1 is SGHNT and CDR2 YYREEE (reference sequence). J gave up 1 base and V 3 bases, and 3 bases lay outside the gene matches. CDR3 length: 16 residues. The CDR3 region has the DNA TGTGCCAGCAGCTCCGTAGCGGGAGGGAACACCGGGGAGCTGTTTTTT. Amino acid sequence: CASSSVAGGNTGELFF.

This clone appeared a few times. This chain links TRBV27 with TRBJ1-3; possible D gene TRBD1, 6 bases. V lost 6 bases and J lost 2, with 11 bases in between. The CDR3 spans 14 residues. Germline CDR1 and CDR2: MNHEY and SMNVEV (reference sequence). For the CDR3, the DNA is TGTGCCAGCAGCCTACAGGGACCTGGAAACACCATATATTTT. Translating it yields CASSLQGPGNTIYF.

The chain has TRBV2 and TRBJ1-4, with a possible D match to TRBD1 (6 bases). The CDR3 extends over 13 amino acids. The V gene's germline CDR1 is SNHLY and CDR2 FYNNEI. Trimming cost V 5 bases and J 5 bases, with 9 bases left between them. CDR3 sequence: CASSRGQNEKLFF. The CDR3 region has the DNA TGTGCCAGCAGTCGTGGACAGAATGAAAAACTGTTTTTT.

This chain joins TRBV25-1 and TRBJ1-1; D possibly corresponds to TRBD1 (5 bases). The germline CDR1 and CDR2 sequences are MGHDK and SYGVNS. CDR3 length: 16 residues. Trimming shortened V by 3 bases and J by 4 bases, and 18 bases separated the two germline ends. The CDR3 loop reads CASSDAGTRQGTEAFF. The CDR3 nucleotides are TGTGCCAGCAGTGACGCCGGGACTCGGCAGGGCACTGAAGCTTTCTTT.

This clone was seen only once. The chain employs TRBV4-3 and TRBJ2-3; 15 nucleotides match TRBD2. Per the germline V gene, CDR1 is LGHNA and CDR2 is YSLEER. V shed 5 bases, J shed 6 bases, and the junction held 3 bases outside the gene matches. The CDR3 covers 15 residues. The CDR3 region is CASSWTSGGADTQYF. Here the CDR3 DNA reads TGCGCCAGCAGCTGGACTAGCGGGGGGGCGGATACGCAGTATTTT.

This rearrangement joins TRBV19 to TRBJ2-5, with 7 positions matching TRBD1. The length of the CDR3 is 15 residues. Germline lookup yields CDR1 LNHDA and CDR2 SQIVND (reference sequence). The ends lost 5 bases at V and 3 bases at J; junction bases unmatched: 9. The CDR3 sequence is CASSYGTAIKETQYF. The DNA of the CDR3 is TGTGCCAGTAGTTACGGGACAGCGATAAAAGAGACCCAGTACTTC.